This passage covers 17 T cell receptor beta chains from one sample sequenced in a study of T cell responses to AZD1222 COVID-19 vaccine. Produced via immunoSEQ multiplex PCR; TCRdb's table is partial and in-frame only. Among some 96,000 clones listed, over 90% were seen once. The specimen comprised peripheral blood, sampled on day 0 of AZD1222 vaccination. These receptor sequences come from an adult in good health.

The V and J genes are TRBV30 and TRBJ2-1, with D perhaps matching TRBD2 (5 bases). V was shortened by 0 bases and J by 4 bases, with 13 bases between the two germline ends. CDR1 and CDR2 (germline): GTSNPN, SVGIG (reference sequence). The CDR3 covers 15 residues. The CDR3 nucleotides are TGTGCCTGGAGTGTACTTGAGTGGGAGTACAATGAGCAGTTCTTC. It encodes CAWSVLEWEYNEQFF.

The chain carries TRBV28 and TRBJ2-3, with D possibly TRBD1 on 5 matching bases. From germline, CDR1 is MDHEN and CDR2 SYDVKM. The CDR3 extends over 15 amino acids. Trimming took off 0 bases at V and 4 bases at J, with 11 bases between the two ends. The CDR3: CASSLWGPRADTQYF. As DNA, the CDR3 is TGTGCCAGCAGTTTATGGGGGCCACGGGCAGATACGCAGTATTTT.

V gene TRBV28 combines with J gene TRBJ1-2; 11 bases match TRBD1. V lost 6 bases, J lost 8 bases, and 11 bases stayed unmatched. Germline V gene lookup returns CDR1 MDHEN and CDR2 SYDVKM. This CDR3 comprises 15 residues. CDR3 sequence (DNA): TGTGCCAGCAGGATCCGGGACAGGGGGGCATACGGCTACACCTTC. Its protein product is CASRIRDRGAYGYTF.

The count of this clone is one. The chain recombines TRBV9 with TRBJ1-3, with D unresolved. This CDR3 is built from 16 residues. Germline-derived CDR1 and CDR2 are SGDLS and YYNGEE. V dropped 0 bases and J dropped 0 bases, with 10 bases sitting between them. The CDR3 DNA reads as TGTGCCAGCAGCGTAGGTTCGCCTCTCTCTGGAAACACCATATATTTT. Residues: CASSVGSPLSGNTIYF.

The chain uses TRBV6-2 or TRBV6-3 and TRBJ1-4; D gene uncertain. Trimming stripped 0 bases from V and 2 bases from J, with 13 bases between. This CDR3 region has 17 residues. Germline V gene sequence: CDR1 MNHEY, CDR2 SVGEGT. For the CDR3, the DNA is TGTGCCAGCAGTTACTCGATGCATGGGGTTACTAATGAAAAACTGTTTTTT. It encodes CASSYSMHGVTNEKLFF.

Details on this clone: The same CDR3 is also encoded by other DNA sequences in this sample. The rearrangement joins TRBV19 to TRBJ2-2, with no clear D. CDR1 and CDR2 (germline): LNHDA, SQIVND (reference sequence). The CDR3 has 14 amino acids. The V end was cut by 4 bases, the J end by 2 bases, with 8 bases between. For the CDR3, the DNA is TGTGCCAGTAGTAACGTTTTTAACACCGGGGAGCTGTTTTTT. It encodes CASSNVFNTGELFF.

The CDR3 bases are TGTGCCAGCAGTTTATCAGTACAGGGGATCATGAACACTGAAGCTTTCTTT. It encodes CASSLSVQGIMNTEAFF. The gene calls are TRBV27 and TRBJ1-1, with TRBD1 matching 7 bases. Per the germline V gene, CDR1 is MNHEY and CDR2 is SMNVEV (reference sequence). The V and J ends lost 0 bases and 0 bases, in that order; junction bases with no gene match: 7. The CDR3 loop spans 17 amino acids.

The chain combines TRBV27 with TRBJ2-1; D remains unclear. Trimming took off 7 bases at V and 7 bases at J, with 20 bases between the two ends. Germline CDR1 MNHEY, CDR2 SMNVEV (reference sequence). The CDR3 is 15 residues long. In DNA form, the CDR3 reads TGTGCCAGCATTAAGGGTGGCTACTCCGAGAATGAGCAGTTCTTC. It is translated as CASIKGGYSENEQFF.

The genes are TRBV7-9 and TRBJ1-2; 10 positions agree with TRBD1. Germline CDR1 reads SEHNR; CDR2 reads FQNEAQ (reference sequence). After removal of 1 base from V and 2 bases from J, the junction contained 1 base not matched to a gene. The CDR3 loop spans 15 amino acids. CDR3 nucleotides: TGTGCCAGCAGCTTAGGGGACAGGGGAAACTATGGCTACACCTTC. Its translation: CASSLGDRGNYGYTF.

V usage is TRBV27 and J usage is TRBJ1-1; TRBD1 aligns across 7 bases. Looked up from germline, CDR1 is MNHEY and CDR2 is SMNVEV (reference sequence). V trimming: 5 bases; J trimming: 10 bases; junction bases outside the gene matches: 10. This CDR3 contains 13 residues. CDR3 coding DNA: TGTGCCAGCAGTGCCACAGGGGAAAGGGGAGCTTTCTTT. Amino acid sequence: CASSATGERGAFF.

The chain recombines TRBV11-1 with TRBJ1-6; D gene ambiguous. Germline V gene lookup returns CDR1 SGHAT and CDR2 FQDESV (reference sequence). The CDR3 consists of 13 residues. Trimming removed 5 bases at V and 8 bases at J, with 10 bases between. This CDR3 is CASSVQKDSPLHF. The CDR3 coding sequence is TGTGCCAGCAGCGTCCAGAAAGATTCACCCCTCCACTTT.

In the case of this clone: An end of the junction does not agree with germline; a read error may underlie this. The V and J genes are TRBV3-1 (or the pseudogene TRBV3-2) and TRBJ2-3; no definite D call. Germline V gene data show CDR1 as LGHDT and CDR2 as YNNKEL (reference sequence). This CDR3 contains 14 residues. The CDR3 DNA follows: TGTGCCATTAGTAGTGTTCACGATACCCCTCTCCCCAAATTT. It translates to CAISSVHDTPLPKF.

This chain uses TRBV12-3 or TRBV12-4 with TRBJ2-1; unclear D gene. This CDR3 contains 12 residues. Deletions cut 2 bases from V and 6 bases from J, with 5 bases between. As DNA, the CDR3 is TGTGCCAGCAGTTTAAGGAGCAATGAGCAGTTCTTC. Protein product: CASSLRSNEQFF.

In this sample, this clone turned up once. This chain's CDR3 is CASSPGGGTGGTGELFF. CDR3 sequence (DNA): TGTGCCAGCAGCCCGGGTGGCGGGACCGGTGGGACCGGGGAGCTGTTTTTT. This chain uses TRBV7-6 with TRBJ2-2, with a tentative D call TRBD2 (6 bases). There are 17 residues in the CDR3. Germline CDR1 is SGHVS and CDR2 is FNYEAQ. Between the trimmed V and J ends, which lost 5 bases and 5 bases, there was a span of 21 bases.

This chain links TRBV11-2 with TRBJ1-2, with D possibly matching TRBD1 (5 bases). V lost 5 bases and J lost 13, with 17 bases in between. Germline V CDR1 and CDR2: SGHAT, FQNNGV. The CDR3 extends over 12 amino acids. As DNA, the CDR3 is TGTGCCAGCAGCGGAGGGACGCGAGGTTGCACCTTC. Translation: CASSGGTRGCTF.

The J gene is TRBJ2-1, the V gene TRBV5-4; either TRBD1 or TRBD2 may fit D (5 bases each). V lost 0 bases to trimming and J lost 4 bases, with 11 bases between them. Germline values: CDR1 SGHNT, CDR2 YYREEE (reference sequence). This CDR3 has 15 amino acids. The CDR3 nucleotides are TGTGCCAGCAGCTTGGGACGGGGCCAATACAATGAGCAGTTCTTC. Translated: CASSLGRGQYNEQFF. The variable domain in full, completed from reference TRBV5-4 and TRBJ2-1, reads ETGVTQSPTHLIKTRGQQVTLRCSSQSGHNTVSWYQQALGQGPQFIFQYYREEENGRGNFPPRFSGLQFPNYSSELNVNALELDDSALYLCASSLGRGQYNEQFFGPGTRLTVL.

Note on this clone: Other DNA sequences in the same sample also yield this CDR3. This chain uses TRBV9 with TRBJ1-3; D is ambiguous. This CDR3 region has 14 residues. The ends were cut back, 0 bases at V and 2 bases at J, with 6 bases in the middle. CDR1 and CDR2 (germline): SGDLS, YYNGEE. CDR3 region: CASSVASTGNTIYF. The CDR3 DNA reads as TGTGCCAGCAGCGTAGCTAGTACTGGAAACACCATATATTTT.